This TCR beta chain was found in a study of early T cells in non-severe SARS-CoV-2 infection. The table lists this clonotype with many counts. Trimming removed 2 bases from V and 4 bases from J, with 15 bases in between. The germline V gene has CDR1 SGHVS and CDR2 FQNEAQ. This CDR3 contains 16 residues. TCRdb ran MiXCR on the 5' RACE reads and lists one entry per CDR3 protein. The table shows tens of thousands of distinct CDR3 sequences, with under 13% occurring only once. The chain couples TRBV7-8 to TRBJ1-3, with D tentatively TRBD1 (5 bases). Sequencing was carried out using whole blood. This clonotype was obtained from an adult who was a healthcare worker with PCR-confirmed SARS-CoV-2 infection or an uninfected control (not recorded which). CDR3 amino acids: CASSLRTSGNGNTIYF. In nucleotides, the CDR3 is TGTGCCAGCAGCTTACGGACCTCAGGGAACGGAAACACCATATATTTT. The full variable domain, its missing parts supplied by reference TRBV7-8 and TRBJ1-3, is GAGVSQSPRYKVAKRGQDVALRCDPISGHVSLFWYQQALGQGPEFLTYFQNEAQLDKSGLPSDRFFAERPEGSVSTLKIQRTQQEDSAVYLCASSLRTSGNGNTIYFGEGSWLTVV.